This T cell receptor beta chain was sequenced in a study of identical twins. Study findings and constraints: Conclusions leaned on cross-sectional statistical analysis and did not track the same donors over time.

This clonotype was counted between two and nine times. Its antigen is unknown. MiXCR, applied by TCRdb to the 5' RACE reads, yields one record per CDR3 protein. Of approximately 94,000 distinct CDR3 sequences in the sample, 5.9% were seen once. Germline V CDR1 and CDR2: SQVTM, ANQGSEA. This CDR3 is 11 amino acids long. This receptor was identified in a woman in her forties or fifties in good health. The sequenced material came from memory T cells sorted from blood. The chain links TRBV29-1 to TRBJ2-5, with D perhaps TRBD2 (5 bases). The DNA for the CDR3 is TGCAGTCTTTGGGCCGGGAAGACCCAGTACTTC. Translating it yields CSLWAGKTQYF.